This TCR beta chain was sequenced in a study of shared clonotypes between healthy human individuals. Naive CD8 isolation took CD45RO-negative cells positively selected for CCR7 and excluded terminally differentiated effector memory CD45RA+ cells. The CDR3 contains 13 residues. Trimming cost V 4 bases and J 3 bases, with 6 bases left between them. Germline lookup yields CDR1 SGHAT and CDR2 FQNNGV. Genomic DNA of each subset was evenly split across several immunoSEQ plates. Generated by immunoSEQ multiplex PCR, the TCRdb table keeps only in-frame clones and is missing some. The table lists roughly 1,800,000 clones, less than 95% of them singletons.

The receptor was isolated from a man aged 18 to 30 in good health. J is TRBJ2-2 and V is TRBV11-2; no firm D call. Sequencing was carried out using naive CD8+ T cells sorted from blood. The CDR3 DNA reads as TGTGCCAGCAGCTCAAGGGACACCGGGGAGCTGTTTTTT. It encodes CASSSRDTGELFF.